This TCR beta chain originates from a study of graft-versus-host responses after intestinal transplantation (dated by TCRdb to the early 2020s). Looking at the study overall: Multivisceral, liver-intestinal, or isolated intestinal transplants were received by the recipients. A peak of at least 4% donor T cells among recipient peripheral blood mononuclear cells was the definition used for donor T cell macrochimerism. Anti-thymocyte globulin induction was given to all recipients, followed by maintenance tacrolimus and steroids for approximately 3 years. To identify alloreactive clones, pre-transplant mixed lymphocyte reaction products were sequenced and compared with unstimulated pre-transplant donor and recipient T cells. Graft-versus-host and host-versus-graft alloreactive T cell clones were tracked in the graft, circulation and bone marrow after intestinal transplantation using bulk TCR-beta CDR3 sequencing. Of the roughly 24 intestinal transplant recipients enrolled in the cohort, one of whom was a retransplant, 3 patients without pretransplant specimens were excluded. Rather than being sequenced by the commercial service, samples from a few later patients were sequenced in-house on an Illumina MiSeq and processed with MiXCR. The full study reports these points: Conclusions were limited by the relatively low number and heterogeneity of intestinal transplant patients. GvH clones were detected in recipient bone marrow, and some of these GvH clones were observed earlier in ileal mucosa or blood, consistent with an intestinal mucosal origin. Peak levels of circulating GvH clones were associated with declines in HvG clones early after transplant. High GvH to HvG T cell clonal ratios were observed in the allografts of patients with donor T cell macrochimerism.

The time point label here, explained by the study, means: cells obtained before transplantation from donor or recipient. CD3+CD4+ and CD3+CD8+ populations were FACS-sorted from unstimulated pre-transplant donor and recipient cells taken from spleen or lymph nodes. The receptor library was made with the immunoSEQ multiplex PCR assay. For most patients, genomic DNA was isolated with the Qiagen DNeasy Blood and Tissue Kit and shipped frozen to Adaptive Biotechnologies for TCR sequencing. Adaptive Biotechnologies carried out high-throughput TCR-beta CDR3 sequencing of genomic DNA for most patients. The authors' pipeline ran thus. Adaptive's ImmunoSEQ software supplied the TCR sequencing data for 15 to 20 patients, while MiXCR and VDJtools were used to process a few other patients. To correct CD4 versus CD8 sorting errors, any sequence found in both subsets at a frequency ratio below 5:1 was removed. CDR3 nucleotide sequences shared between donor and recipient were removed because their origin could not be assigned. To be classed as alloreactive, a clone needed at least 2-fold expansion over unstimulated cells and a minimum CFSE-low frequency of 0.002% (template counts) or 0.001% (read counts). A clone was considered mappable if detected in the sequenced pre-transplant spleen, lymph node, or MLR CFSE-low populations of the donor or recipient. Cumulative frequency of alloreactive clones was calculated as a percentage of all sequences weighted by copy number. TCRdb retrieved this table from immuneACCESS and kept in-frame rearrangements only. Not all clones are present; in checked studies, unresolved V genes account for under half, and no reason is known for the remainder. For V, J and clone size, that table is used; D and trimming come from the DNA. The sample table records 130,000 or so clones; about 93% of these occur just once. The ten largest clones capture about 0.18% of the sample.

A word on this clone: Its binding antigen is unknown. No base qualities exist here, and no much larger clone lies one base off it.

Trimming costs V 5 bases and J 2 bases, and their ends lie 15 bases apart. The CDR3 covers 16 residues, taking in both the cysteine and the phenylalanine. This entry keeps only the CDR3 DNA: 48 bases, framed from base 1. The germline V gene (reference sequence) yields LNHDA for CDR1 and SQIVND for CDR2. The receptor's source is a human donor who received an intestinal transplant. The specimen comprised unstimulated CD4+ T cells sorted from spleen or lymph node cells, sampled before intestinal transplant. This receptor chain uses TRBV19 and TRBJ1-4, and TRBD1 may be the D gene, going by 5 matching bases. This receptor has the CDR3 CASSHPGGSTNEKLFF. The nucleotide sequence is TGTGCCAGTAGTCATCCCGGGGGTTCTACTAATGAAAAACTGTTTTTT.